This record concerns one T cell receptor (beta chain) sequence. Its antigen remains unidentified. The CDR3 has 13 amino acids. V was trimmed by 0 bases and J by 11 bases, leaving 10 bases between them. Germline values: CDR1 LNHNV, CDR2 YYDKDF (reference sequence). TCRdb re-called the reads with MiXCR, one entry per CDR3 protein. The top ten clones hold about an eighth of a sample with 900,000 to 950,000 distinct CDR3 sequences, around 31% of them seen once. The data were taken from a study of T cell repertoires in cytomegalovirus infection. The sample consisted of cultured CD8+ T cells from PBMCs, taken from culture after CMV antigen stimulation. The clonotype was recovered from a human donor in good health (CMV status not recorded). Some clones in this sample may be carry-over from other donors' samples. The chain has TRBV15 and TRBJ2-2; D may be TRBD2 (5 bases). CDR3 region: CATSRDRGYELFF. The CDR3 DNA sequence: TGTGCCACCAGCAGAGATCGGGGATACGAGCTGTTTTTT.